This record concerns one T cell receptor (beta chain) sequence. 60 Vbeta and 13 Jbeta primers were used in PCR. The repertoire was sequenced with immunoSEQ multiplex PCR; TCRdb's copy has only in-frame clones and lacks some. The sample lists roughly 180,000 clones; around four fifths were seen once. The data belong to a study of cytomegalovirus exposure and HLA in healthy donors. Trimming at V came to 5 bases and at J to 9 bases, leaving 9 bases not matched to a gene. There are 13 residues in the CDR3. Germline CDR1 is SGHTA and CDR2 is FQGNSA. Sequencing was carried out using PBMCs. This receptor was obtained from a man aged 25-45 years in good health and CMV-seronegative. V and J are TRBV7-2 and TRBJ2-5; 7 positions agree with TRBD2. The CDR3 DNA reads TGTGCCAGCAGCCCAGGGACTATCGGGTCCCAGTACTTC. This encodes CASSPGTIGSQYF.